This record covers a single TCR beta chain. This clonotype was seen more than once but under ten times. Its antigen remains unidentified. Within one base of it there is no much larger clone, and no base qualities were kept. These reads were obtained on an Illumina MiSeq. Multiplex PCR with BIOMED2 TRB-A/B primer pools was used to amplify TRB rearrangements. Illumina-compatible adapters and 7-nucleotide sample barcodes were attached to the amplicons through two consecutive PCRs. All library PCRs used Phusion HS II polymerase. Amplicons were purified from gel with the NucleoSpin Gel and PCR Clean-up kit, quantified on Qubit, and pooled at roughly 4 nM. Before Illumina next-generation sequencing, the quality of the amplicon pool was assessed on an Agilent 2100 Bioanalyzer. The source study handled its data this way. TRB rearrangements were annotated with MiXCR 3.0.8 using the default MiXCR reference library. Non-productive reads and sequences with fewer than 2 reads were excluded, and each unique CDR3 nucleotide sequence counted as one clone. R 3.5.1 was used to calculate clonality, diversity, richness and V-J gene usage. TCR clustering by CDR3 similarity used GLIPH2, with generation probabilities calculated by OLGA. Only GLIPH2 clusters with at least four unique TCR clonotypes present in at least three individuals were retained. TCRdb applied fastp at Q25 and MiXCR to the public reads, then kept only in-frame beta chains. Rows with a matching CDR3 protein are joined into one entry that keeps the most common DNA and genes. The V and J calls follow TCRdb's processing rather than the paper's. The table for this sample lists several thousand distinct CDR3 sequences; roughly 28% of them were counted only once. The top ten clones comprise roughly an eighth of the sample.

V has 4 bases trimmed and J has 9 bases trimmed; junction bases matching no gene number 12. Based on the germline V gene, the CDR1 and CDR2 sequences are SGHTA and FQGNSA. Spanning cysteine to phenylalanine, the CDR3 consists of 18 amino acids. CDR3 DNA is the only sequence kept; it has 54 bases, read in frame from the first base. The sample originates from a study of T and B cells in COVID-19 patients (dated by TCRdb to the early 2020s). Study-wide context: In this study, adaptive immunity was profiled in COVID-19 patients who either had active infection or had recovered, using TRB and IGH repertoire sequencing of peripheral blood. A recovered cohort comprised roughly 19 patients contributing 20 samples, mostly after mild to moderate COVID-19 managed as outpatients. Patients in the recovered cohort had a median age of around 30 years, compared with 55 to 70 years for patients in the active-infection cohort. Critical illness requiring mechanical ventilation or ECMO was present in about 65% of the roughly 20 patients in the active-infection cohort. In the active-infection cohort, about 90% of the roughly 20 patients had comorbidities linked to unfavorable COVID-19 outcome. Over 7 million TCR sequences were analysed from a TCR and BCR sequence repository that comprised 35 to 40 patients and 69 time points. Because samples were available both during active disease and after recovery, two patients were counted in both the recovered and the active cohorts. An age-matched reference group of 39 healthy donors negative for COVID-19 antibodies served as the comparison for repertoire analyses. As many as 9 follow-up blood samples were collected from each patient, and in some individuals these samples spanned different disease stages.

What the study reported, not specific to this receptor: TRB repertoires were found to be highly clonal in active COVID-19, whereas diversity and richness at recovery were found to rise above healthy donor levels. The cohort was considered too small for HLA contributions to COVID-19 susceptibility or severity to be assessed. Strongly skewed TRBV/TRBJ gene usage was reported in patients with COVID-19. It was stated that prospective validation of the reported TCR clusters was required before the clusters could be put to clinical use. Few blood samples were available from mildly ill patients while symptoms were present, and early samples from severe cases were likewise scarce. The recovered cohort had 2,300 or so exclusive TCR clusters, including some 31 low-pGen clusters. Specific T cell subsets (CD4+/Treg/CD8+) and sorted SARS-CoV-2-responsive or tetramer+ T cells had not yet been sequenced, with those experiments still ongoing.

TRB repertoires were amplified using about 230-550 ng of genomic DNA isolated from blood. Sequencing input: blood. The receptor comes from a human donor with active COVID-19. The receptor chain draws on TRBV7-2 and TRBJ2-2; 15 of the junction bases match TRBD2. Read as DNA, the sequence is TGTGCCAGCAGCTCTACGGGACTAGCGGGGGGCCAAGGCCGGGAGCTGTTTTTT. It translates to CASSSTGLAGGQGRELFF.